This entry lists 16 T cell receptor beta chains sequenced from one sample in a study of T cells in localized non-small cell lung cancer. The method was immunoSEQ multiplex PCR; TCRdb's version includes in-frame clones alone and lacks a portion of them. The data contain over 3,500 clones, around 30% of them seen just once; the ten biggest clones take up about 7.9%. The input for sequencing was lung tumor tissue, taken before any cancer treatment. These receptors were taken from a male donor aged 60 or older with stage I lung adenocarcinoma.

In its sample, this clone was seen a few times. The chain couples TRBV6-8 to TRBJ1-2, with TRBD1 as a possible D gene (5 bases). V was trimmed by 10 bases and J by 4 bases, leaving 13 bases between them. CDR1 and CDR2 from the germline V gene are MNHGY and SAAAGT. The CDR3 covers 12 residues. This CDR3 is CAISAGSYGYTF. CDR3 coding DNA: TGTGCCATCAGCGCAGGGTCCTATGGCTACACCTTC.

The chain carries TRBV12-5 and TRBJ2-3, with TRBD2 matching 9 bases. This CDR3 comprises 16 residues. Germline values: CDR1 LGHNT, CDR2 FRNRAP. The CDR3 DNA follows: TGTGCCAGCTCTCCTTTTAGCGGGGGCACCACAGATACGCAGTATTTT. Its protein product is CASSPFSGGTTDTQYF.

This clone was detected once. This chain connects TRBV19 to TRBJ2-5; 11 positions match TRBD2. V dropped 4 bases and J dropped 4; count of bases not matched to a gene: 5. Per the germline V gene, CDR1 is LNHDA and CDR2 is SQIVND (reference sequence). The CDR3 loop spans 15 amino acids. The chain's CDR3 is CASSTLAGGGETQYF. The CDR3 DNA reads TGTGCCAGTAGTACCCTAGCGGGGGGTGGAGAGACCCAGTACTTC.

This clone appeared a few times. The chain is built from TRBV6-8 and TRBJ1-1; 7 nucleotides line up with TRBD1. The CDR3 totals 13 residues. V gave up 5 bases and J gave up 5 bases; unmatched junction bases: 5. Germline values: CDR1 MNHGY, CDR2 SAAAGT. The chain's CDR3 is CASSPGQTTEAFF. The CDR3 region has the DNA TGTGCCAGCAGTCCGGGACAGACTACTGAAGCTTTCTTT.

The rearrangement links TRBV29-1 to TRBJ2-7, with a possible D match to TRBD1 (5 bases). The germline CDR1 and CDR2 sequences are SQVTM and ANQGSEA. V lost 6 bases and J 0 bases, leaving 9 bases between the germline ends. The CDR3 loop spans 12 amino acids. This CDR3 is CSVTETSYEQYF. For the CDR3, the DNA is TGCAGCGTGACAGAAACCTCCTACGAGCAGTACTTC.

This clone was counted only a few times. V is TRBV6-8 and J is TRBJ1-1, with TRBD1 identical over 7 bases. CDR1 is MNHGY and CDR2 is SAAAGT in the germline V gene. This CDR3 is 17 amino acids long. With V trimmed by 10 bases and J by 0 bases, 17 bases remained unmatched. This CDR3 is CAIRGARAGSMNTEAFF. CDR3 nucleotides: TGTGCCATCAGGGGGGCACGGGCAGGGAGCATGAACACTGAAGCTTTCTTT.

This clone was observed a handful of times. The gene calls are TRBV12-5 and TRBJ2-7, with D perhaps TRBD1 or TRBD2 (5 bases each). CDR1 and CDR2 (germline): LGHNT, FRNRAP. CDR3 length equals 14 residues. CDR3 bases: TGTGCCAGCCACCGGGACGCGAGCTCCTACGAGCAGTACTTC. Translated: CASHRDASSYEQYF.

This clone was observed a handful of times. The rearrangement uses TRBV6-8 and TRBJ2-3, with D unresolved. CDR3 length: 12 amino acids. Trimming cost V 6 bases and J 2 bases, with 6 bases left between them. From germline, CDR1 is MNHGY and CDR2 SAAAGT. The CDR3 is CASRRTTDTQYF. In DNA, the CDR3 is TGTGCCAGCAGACGTACCACAGATACGCAGTATTTT.

CDR3 loop: CASSSGADTQYF. The CDR3 DNA sequence: TGTGCCAGCAGTTCGGGGGCAGATACGCAGTATTTT. The rearrangement uses TRBV6-8 and TRBJ2-3; maybe TRBD2 (6 bases). The ends were cut back, 4 bases at V and 4 bases at J, with 6 bases in the middle. CDR3 length: 12 residues. Germline lookup yields CDR1 MNHGY and CDR2 SAAAGT.

This clone has more than one count but fewer than ten. The chain uses TRBV18 and TRBJ2-1, with a tentative D call TRBD2 (6 bases). CDR1 and CDR2 (germline): KGHSH, LQKENI. Trimming took off 3 bases at V and 9 bases at J, with 12 bases between the two ends. The length of the CDR3 is 13 residues. The CDR3 DNA follows: TGTGCCAGCTCACCCCGGGGGATCGGTGAGCAGTTCTTC. This codes for CASSPRGIGEQFF.

There are a few counts of this clone. The chain is built from TRBV6-8 and TRBJ2-3, with 10 bases matching TRBD2. Germline V CDR1 and CDR2: MNHGY, SAAAGT. With 5 bases clipped from V and 2 bases from J, the junction kept 7 bases outside the gene matches. The CDR3 sequence is 16 residues long. The CDR3 here is CASSVSSGGPTDTQYF. In DNA, the CDR3 is TGTGCCAGCAGTGTCAGTAGCGGGGGGCCCACAGATACGCAGTATTTT.

This clone was recorded a few times. The chain has TRBV6-8 and TRBJ1-6; D ambiguous. Germline V CDR1 and CDR2: MNHGY, SAAAGT. The CDR3 sequence is 15 residues long. Trimming left V 2 bases short and J 9 bases short, with 14 bases between. In DNA form, the CDR3 reads TGTGCCAGCAGTTACACCCGGGGAGATACTTCACCCCTCCACTTT. This sequence encodes CASSYTRGDTSPLHF.

This clone is termed medium-sized (0.01 to 0.1%). The rearrangement links TRBV11-3 to TRBJ2-1, with 9 bases matching TRBD1. Germline lookup yields CDR1 SGHNT and CDR2 YENEEA. The CDR3 runs to 16 residues. Losses at the gene ends were 5 bases for V and 4 bases for J; bases not matched to a gene: 9. The DNA for the CDR3 is TGTGCCAGCAGCGTTCCGACAGGGGGAGCGTACAATGAGCAGTTCTTC. Its translation is CASSVPTGGAYNEQFF.

This chain uses TRBV29-1 with TRBJ2-3; D is unresolved. Per germline, CDR1 SQVTM and CDR2 ANQGSEA. The CDR3 loop spans 16 amino acids. V was cut by 7 bases and J by 0 bases, with 20 bases left in between. The DNA for the CDR3 is TGCAGCGCCACTACGATAGAGGATTCTAGCACAGATACGCAGTATTTT. Amino acids: CSATTIEDSSTDTQYF.

This rearrangement joins TRBV19 to TRBJ1-2; 12 bases fit TRBD1. Germline assignment: CDR1 LNHDA and CDR2 SQIVND (reference sequence). The V and J ends lost 2 bases and 5 bases, in that order; junction bases with no gene match: 15. The CDR3 has 19 amino acids. The CDR3 loop is CASSIRPGTGGAASYGYTF. The CDR3, as DNA: TGTGCCAGTAGTATACGTCCCGGGACAGGGGGCGCGGCTTCTTATGGCTACACCTTC.

The rearrangement joins TRBV5-1 to TRBJ1-1; perhaps TRBD1 as D (5 bases). V lost 3 bases and J lost 2, with 11 bases in between. This CDR3 spans 14 amino acids. Germline CDR1 SGHRS, CDR2 YFSETQ. CDR3: CASSWDGSNTEAFF. CDR3 coding DNA: TGCGCCAGCAGCTGGGACGGTTCTAACACTGAAGCTTTCTTT.